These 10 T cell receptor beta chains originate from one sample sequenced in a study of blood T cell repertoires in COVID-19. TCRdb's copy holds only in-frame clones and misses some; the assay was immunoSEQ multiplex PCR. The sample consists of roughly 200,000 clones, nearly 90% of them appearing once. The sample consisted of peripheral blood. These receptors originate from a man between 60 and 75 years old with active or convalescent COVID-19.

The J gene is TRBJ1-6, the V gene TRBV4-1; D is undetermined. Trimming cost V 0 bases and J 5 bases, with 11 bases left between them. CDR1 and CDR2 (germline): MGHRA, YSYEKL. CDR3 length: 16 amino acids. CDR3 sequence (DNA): TGCGCCAGCAGCCAAGAGGAGGGTTTGAATAATTCACCCCTCCACTTT. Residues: CASSQEEGLNNSPLHF.

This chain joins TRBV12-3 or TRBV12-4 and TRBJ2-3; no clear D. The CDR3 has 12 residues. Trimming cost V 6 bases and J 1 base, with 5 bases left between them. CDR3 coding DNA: TGTGCCAGCAGACCGGGCACAGATACGCAGTATTTT. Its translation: CASRPGTDTQYF.

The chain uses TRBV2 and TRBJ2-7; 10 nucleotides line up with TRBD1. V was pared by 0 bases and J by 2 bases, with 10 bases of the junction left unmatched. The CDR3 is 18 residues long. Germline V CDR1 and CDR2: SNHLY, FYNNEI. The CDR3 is CASSEALFSGTGAYEQYF. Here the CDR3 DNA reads TGTGCCAGCAGTGAAGCGCTGTTCTCCGGGACAGGGGCCTACGAGCAGTACTTC.

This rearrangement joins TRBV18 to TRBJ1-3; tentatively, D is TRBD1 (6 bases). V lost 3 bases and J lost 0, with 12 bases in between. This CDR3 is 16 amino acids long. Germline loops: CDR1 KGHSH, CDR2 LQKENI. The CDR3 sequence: CASSPPDRYSGNTIYF. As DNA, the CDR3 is TGTGCCAGCTCACCGCCGGACAGATACTCTGGAAACACCATATATTTT. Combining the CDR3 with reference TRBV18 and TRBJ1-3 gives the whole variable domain NAGVMQNPRHLVRRRGQEARLRCSPMKGHSHVYWYRQLPEEGLKFMVYLQKENIIDESGMPKERFSAEFPKEGPSILRIQQVVRGDSAAYFCASSPPDRYSGNTIYFGEGSWLTVV.

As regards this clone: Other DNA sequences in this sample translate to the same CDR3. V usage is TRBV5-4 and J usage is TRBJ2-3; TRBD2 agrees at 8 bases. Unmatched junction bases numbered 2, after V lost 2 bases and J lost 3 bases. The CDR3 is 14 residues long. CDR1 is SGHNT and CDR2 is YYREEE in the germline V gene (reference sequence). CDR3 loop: CASSLAGVTDTQYF. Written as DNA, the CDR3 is TGTGCCAGCAGCTTAGCGGGGGTAACAGATACGCAGTATTTT.

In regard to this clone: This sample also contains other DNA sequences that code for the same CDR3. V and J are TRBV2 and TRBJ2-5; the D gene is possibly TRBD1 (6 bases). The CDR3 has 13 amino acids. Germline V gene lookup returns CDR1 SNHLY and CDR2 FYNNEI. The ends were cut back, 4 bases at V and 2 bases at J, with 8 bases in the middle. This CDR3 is CASSGDTQETQYF. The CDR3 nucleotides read TGTGCCAGCAGTGGGGACACACAAGAGACCCAGTACTTC.

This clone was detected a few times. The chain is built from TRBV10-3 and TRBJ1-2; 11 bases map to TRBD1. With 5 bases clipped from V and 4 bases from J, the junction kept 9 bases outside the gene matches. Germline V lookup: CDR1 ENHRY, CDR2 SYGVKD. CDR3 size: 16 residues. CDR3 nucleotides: TGTGCCATCAGTCCCGGACAGGGGGCATGGGGCTATGGCTACACCTTC. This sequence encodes CAISPGQGAWGYGYTF.

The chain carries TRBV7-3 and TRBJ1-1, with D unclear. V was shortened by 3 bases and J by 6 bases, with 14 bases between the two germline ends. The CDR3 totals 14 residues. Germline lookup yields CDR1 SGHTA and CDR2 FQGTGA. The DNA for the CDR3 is TGTGCCAGCAGCTTGGCACAGCCGCGGGCTGAAGCTTTCTTT. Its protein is CASSLAQPRAEAFF. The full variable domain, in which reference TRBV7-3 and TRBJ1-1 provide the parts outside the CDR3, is GAGVSQTPSNKVTEKGKYVELRCDPISGHTALYWYRQSLGQGPEFLIYFQGTGAADDSGLPNDRFFAVRPEGSVSTLKIQRTERGDSAVYLCASSLAQPRAEAFFGQGTRLTVV.

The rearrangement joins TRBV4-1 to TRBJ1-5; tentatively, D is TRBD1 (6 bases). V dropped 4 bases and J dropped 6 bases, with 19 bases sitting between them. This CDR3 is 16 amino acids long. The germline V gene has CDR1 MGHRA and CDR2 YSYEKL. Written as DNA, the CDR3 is TGCGCCAGCAGCCTCACCTTGGACAGAAATCTTCAGCCCCAGCATTTT. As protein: CASSLTLDRNLQPQHF.

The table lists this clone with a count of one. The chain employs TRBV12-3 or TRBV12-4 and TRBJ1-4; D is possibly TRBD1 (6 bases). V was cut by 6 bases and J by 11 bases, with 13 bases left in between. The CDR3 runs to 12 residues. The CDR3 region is CASSRGQIKLFF. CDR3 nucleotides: TGTGCCAGCAGCCGAGGACAGATTAAACTGTTTTTT.